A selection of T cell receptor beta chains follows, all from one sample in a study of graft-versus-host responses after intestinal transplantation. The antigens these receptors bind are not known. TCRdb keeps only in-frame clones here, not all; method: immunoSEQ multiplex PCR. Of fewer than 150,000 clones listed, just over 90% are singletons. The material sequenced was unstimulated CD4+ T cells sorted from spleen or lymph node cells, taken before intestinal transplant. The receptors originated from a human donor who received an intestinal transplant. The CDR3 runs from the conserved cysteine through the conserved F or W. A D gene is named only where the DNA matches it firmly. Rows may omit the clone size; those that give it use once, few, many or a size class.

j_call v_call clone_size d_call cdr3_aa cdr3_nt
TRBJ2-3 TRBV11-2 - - CASSLEGWGGANTQYF TGTGCCAGCAGCTTAGAAGGGTGGGGGGGCGCTAATACGCAGTATTTT
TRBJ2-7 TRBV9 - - CASSVSRDTYEQYF TGTGCCAGCAGCGTGAGTAGGGATACCTACGAGCAGTACTTC
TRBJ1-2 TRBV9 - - CASSPHLAVNYGYTF TGTGCCAGCAGCCCCCACCTTGCGGTTAACTATGGCTACACCTTC
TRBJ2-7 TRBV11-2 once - CASSLDRRGYEQYF TGTGCCAGCAGCTTAGATAGGCGCGGCTACGAGCAGTACTTC
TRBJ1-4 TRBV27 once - CASSSQRKGVLAGLNEKLFF TGTGCCAGCAGTTCCCAAAGGAAGGGAGTATTGGCAGGCCTAAATGAAAAACTGTTTTTT
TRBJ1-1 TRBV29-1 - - CSVVGPLKGTEAFF TGCAGCGTTGTGGGGCCGCTGAAGGGGACTGAAGCTTTCTTT
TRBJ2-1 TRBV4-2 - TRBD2 CASSRQTSGGDEQFF TGTGCCAGCAGCCGTCAGACTAGCGGGGGTGATGAGCAGTTCTTC
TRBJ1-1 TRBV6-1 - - CASGRGARITEAFF TGTGCCAGCGGGAGAGGGGCGCGGATCACTGAAGCTTTCTTT
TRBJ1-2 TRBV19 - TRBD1 CASRRWRGQGEINGYTF TGTGCCAGTAGGAGATGGAGGGGACAGGGGGAAATAAATGGCTACACCTTC
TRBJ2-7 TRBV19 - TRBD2 CASTRGGEGHYEQYF TGTGCCAGTACTCGGGGAGGGGAAGGGCACTACGAGCAGTACTTC
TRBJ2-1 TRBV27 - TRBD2 CASRITTGGPSLF TGTGCCAGCAGGATTACAACGGGGGGGCCCTCTCTCTTC
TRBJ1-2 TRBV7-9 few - CASSLPTVPYTF TGTGCCAGCAGCCTACCGACAGTCCCCTACACCTTC
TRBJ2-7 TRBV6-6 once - CASSYAADYYEQYF TGTGCCAGCAGTTACGCGGCGGACTACTACGAGCAGTACTTC
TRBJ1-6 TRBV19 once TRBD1 CASSIPGQGVYF TGTGCCAGTAGTATTCCGGGACAGGGGGTATACTTT
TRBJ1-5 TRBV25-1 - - CASSEHHSNQPQHF TGTGCCAGCAGTGAACATCATAGCAATCAGCCCCAGCATTTT
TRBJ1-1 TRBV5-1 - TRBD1 CASSYDRGTSTEAFF TGCGCCAGCAGCTACGACAGGGGGACTAGCACTGAAGCTTTCTTT
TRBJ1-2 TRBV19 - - CASRGLRDGYTF TGTGCCAGTAGAGGGTTGAGGGATGGCTACACCTTC
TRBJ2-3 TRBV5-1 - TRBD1 CASSLRQGVDTQYF TGCGCCAGCAGCTTGAGACAGGGAGTCGATACGCAGTATTTT
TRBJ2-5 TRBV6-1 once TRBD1 CASSVTGAETQYF TGTGCCAGCAGTGTTACAGGGGCGGAGACCCAGTACTTC
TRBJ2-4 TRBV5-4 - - CASSLFAGEHIQYF TGTGCCAGCAGCTTGTTTGCAGGGGAACACATTCAGTACTTC
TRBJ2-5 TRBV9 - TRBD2 CASSVSGGGETQYF TGTGCCAGCAGCGTAAGCGGGGGTGGAGAGACCCAGTACTTC
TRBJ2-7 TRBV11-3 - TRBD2 CASSSGRVYEQYF TGTGCCAGCAGCTCAGGGAGGGTCTACGAGCAGTACTTC
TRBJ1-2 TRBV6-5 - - CASSYSSWGDNYGYTF TGTGCCAGCAGTTACTCTTCCTGGGGGGACAACTATGGCTACACCTTC
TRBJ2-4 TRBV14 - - CASSQVQAIQYF TGTGCCAGCAGCCAAGTACAGGCGATTCAGTACTTC
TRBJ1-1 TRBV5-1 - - CASSLGLSAQMNTEAFF TGCGCCAGCAGCTTGGGGCTTTCAGCCCAGATGAACACTGAAGCTTTCTTT
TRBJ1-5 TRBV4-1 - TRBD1 CASSQRFTDRAYNQPQHF TGCGCCAGCAGCCAAAGGTTTACGGACAGGGCGTATAATCAGCCCCAGCATTTT
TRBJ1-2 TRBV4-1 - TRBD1 CASSQERRGVYGYTF TGCGCCAGCAGCCAAGAGCGCAGGGGGGTCTATGGCTACACCTTC
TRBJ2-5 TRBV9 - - CASSVDGSPRGTQYF TGTGCCAGCAGCGTAGATGGTTCTCCCCGTGGGACCCAGTACTTC